This T cell receptor (beta chain) was recorded in a study of blood T cell repertoires in COVID-19. Study details: Sample material is recorded as cDNA or gDNA derived from T cells, B-cell-depleted T cells, or PBMCs.

The age range of participants was about 18 to 95 years, with residence in under 30 US areas. Original methodology: Cell counts per sample came from amplifying reference gene primers. Repertoires were generated with immunoSEQ multiplex PCR, while TCRdb's copy carries only in-frame clones and drops some. The DNA was the basis for D and trimming; V, J and clone size are from that table. The table records under 350,000 clones, about 89% of them present only once. The ends were cut back, 8 bases at V and 1 base at J, with 11 bases in the middle. CDR1 and CDR2 from the germline V gene are LNHDA and SQIVND (reference sequence). There are 13 residues in the CDR3.

Sequences were obtained from PBMCs or T cells enriched from blood (not recorded which). The clonotype originates from a woman aged 40 to 50 who had recovered from COVID-19. The genes are TRBV19 and TRBJ1-1; unclear D gene. CDR3 loop: CASARVGNTEAFF. The CDR3 DNA sequence: TGTGCCAGTGCACGGGTGGGGAACACTGAAGCTTTCTTT.